Listed below are T cell receptor beta chains from one sample, sequenced in a study of siplizumab effects on memory and regulatory T cells. TCRdb keeps only in-frame clones here, not all; method: immunoSEQ multiplex PCR. Of 100,000 or so clones in the sample, about 90% were seen once. Sequencing input: CD4+ T cells sorted from blood. Receptors were obtained from a human donor in good health. Some clones in this sample may be carry-over from other donors' samples. CDR3s include the opening cysteine and the closing phenylalanine or tryptophan. Fields, in order: V gene, J gene, D gene, clone size, CDR3 DNA, CDR3 protein. The D gene is left open where the match is weak. The size entry is marked missing in some rows and otherwise reads once, few, many or a size class.

V: TRBV19
J: TRBJ2-6
D: .
size: once
DNA: TGTGCCAGTAAAGGATTGTGGACTACAAGCTCTGGGGCCAACGTCCTGACTTTC
CDR3: CASKGLWTTSSGANVLTF

V: TRBV7-3
J: TRBJ2-1
D: .
size: .
DNA: TGTGCCAGCAGCTTAAGGGGGGTCGATGAGCAGTTCTTC
CDR3: CASSLRGVDEQFF

V: TRBV5-1
J: TRBJ2-5
D: TRBD1
size: .
DNA: TGCGCCAGCAGCCCAGGACAGGGCCTGGATAAGGCCCAGTACTTC
CDR3: CASSPGQGLDKAQYF

V: TRBV7-2
J: TRBJ2-3
D: TRBD1
size: .
DNA: TGTGCCAGCAGCAATAACAGGGGCGCTTATTACACAGATACGCAGTATTTT
CDR3: CASSNNRGAYYTDTQYF

V: TRBV7-2
J: TRBJ2-1
D: .
size: .
DNA: TGTGCCAGCAGCAGGAGGGGCGGAAGCTCCTACAATGAGCAGTTCTTC
CDR3: CASSRRGGSSYNEQFF

V: TRBV10-1
J: TRBJ2-4
D: .
size: .
DNA: TGCGCCAGCAGTGAGTCGACTTCCCCTGGACTAGCCAAAAACATTCAGTACTTC
CDR3: CASSESTSPGLAKNIQYF

V: TRBV19
J: TRBJ1-3
D: .
size: once
DNA: TGTGCCAGTAGTCCCAAAGGGGAACGGACCTCTGGAAACACCATATATTTT
CDR3: CASSPKGERTSGNTIYF

V: TRBV2
J: TRBJ2-3
D: .
size: .
DNA: TGTGCCAGCAGCCCGGGACTGGGACGCACAGATACGCAGTATTTT
CDR3: CASSPGLGRTDTQYF

V: TRBV19
J: TRBJ2-3
D: TRBD2
size: .
DNA: TGTGCCAACGATCTAGCGGGAGGTGCGGATACGCAGTATTTT
CDR3: CANDLAGGADTQYF

V: TRBV2
J: TRBJ2-1
D: TRBD2
size: .
DNA: TGTGCCAGCAGTAAATACCGGCTAGCGGGAGAAAATGAGCAGTTCTTC
CDR3: CASSKYRLAGENEQFF

V: TRBV11-2
J: TRBJ2-7
D: TRBD2
size: .
DNA: TGTGCCAGCAGACAAACTAGCGGGTCCTACGAGCAGTACTTC
CDR3: CASRQTSGSYEQYF

V: TRBV21-1
J: TRBJ2-7
D: .
size: .
DNA: TGTGCCAGCAGCAATAAGGACAAGCCCTTAGGGACTAACTACGAGCAGTACTTC
CDR3: CASSNKDKPLGTNYEQYF

V: TRBV11-2
J: TRBJ2-5
D: .
size: .
DNA: TGTGCCAGCAGCTTAGATGGGACCCCTGGAGAGACCCAGTACTTC
CDR3: CASSLDGTPGETQYF

V: TRBV28
J: TRBJ1-3
D: .
size: .
DNA: TGTGCCAGCAGTTTAAAAGCAGGGCAAGCTGGAAACACCATATATTTT
CDR3: CASSLKAGQAGNTIYF

V: TRBV6-6
J: TRBJ2-7
D: TRBD2
size: .
DNA: TGTGCCAGCAGTTCGACTAGCGGGAGAGGGAGGCAGTACTTC
CDR3: CASSSTSGRGRQYF

V: TRBV14
J: TRBJ2-7
D: .
size: .
DNA: TGTGCCAGCAGCCAATCTGGGAACGAGCAGTACTTC
CDR3: CASSQSGNEQYF

V: TRBV6-1
J: TRBJ1-4
D: .
size: .
DNA: TGTGCCAGCAGTGAATCGGGGGGGAATGAAAAACTGTTTTTT
CDR3: CASSESGGNEKLFF

V: TRBV19
J: TRBJ1-1
D: .
size: .
DNA: TGTGCCAGTAGTATGACGGTCAGATTTGAAGCTTTCTTT
CDR3: CASSMTVRFEAFF

V: TRBV28
J: TRBJ2-5
D: .
size: .
DNA: TGTGCCAGCAGCCCCGGGGGCCAAGAGACCCAGTACTTC
CDR3: CASSPGGQETQYF

V: TRBV6-5
J: TRBJ2-1
D: TRBD2
size: once
DNA: TGTGCCGCGACTAGCGGTTACAATGAGCAGTTCTTC
CDR3: CAATSGYNEQFF

V: TRBV7-6
J: TRBJ2-1
D: .
size: .
DNA: TGTGCCAGCAGCTTTAGCTCCAACCAAAACAATGAGCAGTTCTTC
CDR3: CASSFSSNQNNEQFF

V: TRBV7-3
J: TRBJ2-1
D: TRBD2
size: .
DNA: TGTGCCAGCAGCTCATTAGCGGGGACTAAGAGCAATGAGCAGTTCTTC
CDR3: CASSSLAGTKSNEQFF

V: TRBV7-6
J: TRBJ2-1
D: .
size: .
DNA: TGTGCCAGCAGCTTAGGGACGGGATCCTACAATGAGCAGTTCTTC
CDR3: CASSLGTGSYNEQFF

V: TRBV19
J: TRBJ1-5
D: .
size: .
DNA: TGTGCCAGTAGGACCCCGGAGGGTGGCAATCAGCCCCAGCATTTT
CDR3: CASRTPEGGNQPQHF

V: TRBV30
J: TRBJ2-7
D: TRBD1
size: .
DNA: TGTGCCTGGAGCCTAGGTGGGACAGGGCCCGACGAGCAGTACTTC
CDR3: CAWSLGGTGPDEQYF

V: TRBV28
J: TRBJ1-2
D: TRBD1
size: .
DNA: TGTGCCAGCAGTTTTGGGACAGGGGGCGCCTATGGCTACACCTTC
CDR3: CASSFGTGGAYGYTF

V: TRBV6-5
J: TRBJ2-7
D: TRBD2
size: .
DNA: TGTGCCAGCAGCCGGGACTACTACGAGCAGTACTTC
CDR3: CASSRDYYEQYF

V: TRBV6-9
J: TRBJ1-1
D: .
size: once
DNA: TGTGCCAGCAGACACGACGGATTTCCTGAAGCTTTCTTT
CDR3: CASRHDGFPEAFF